The T cell receptor (beta chain) described here comes from a study of metastatic and nonmetastatic thyroid tumors. Using MiXCR, TCRdb reanalyzed the PCR reads. This table holds under 30,000 clones, 15% found once. This clone was observed many times. The germline CDR1 and CDR2 sequences are SGHNT and YYREEE (reference sequence). Trimming shortened V by 2 bases and J by 8 bases, and 17 bases separated the two germline ends. The CDR3 is 15 amino acids. All patients reached thyroid surgery having received no treatment beforehand. The sequencing sample was made of blood. The rearrangement links TRBV5-4 to TRBJ2-1, with D uncertain. This sequence was found in a female donor with papillary thyroid cancer or a benign thyroid nodule (not recorded which). Some clones in this sample may be carry-over from other donors' samples. The CDR3: CASSFFRPNGDEQFF. For the CDR3, the DNA is TGTGCCAGCAGCTTCTTTAGACCTAACGGCGATGAGCAGTTCTTC.